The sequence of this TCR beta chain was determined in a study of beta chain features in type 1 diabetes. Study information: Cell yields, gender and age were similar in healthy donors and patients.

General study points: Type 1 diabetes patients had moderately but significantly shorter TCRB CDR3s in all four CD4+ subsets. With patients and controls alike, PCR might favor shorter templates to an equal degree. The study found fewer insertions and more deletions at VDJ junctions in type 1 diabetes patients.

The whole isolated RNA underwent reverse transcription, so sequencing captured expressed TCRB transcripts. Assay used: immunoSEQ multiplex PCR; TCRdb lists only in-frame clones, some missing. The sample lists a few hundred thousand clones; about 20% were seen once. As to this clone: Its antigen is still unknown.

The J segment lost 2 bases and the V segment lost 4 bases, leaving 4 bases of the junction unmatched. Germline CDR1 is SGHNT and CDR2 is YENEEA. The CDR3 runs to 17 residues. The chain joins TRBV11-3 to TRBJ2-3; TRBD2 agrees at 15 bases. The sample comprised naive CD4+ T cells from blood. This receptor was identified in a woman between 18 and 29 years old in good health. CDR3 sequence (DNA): TGTGCCAGCAGCTCGGGACTAGCGGGAGGATCCACAGATACGCAGTATTTT. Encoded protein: CASSSGLAGGSTDTQYF.